This section outlines one TCR beta chain sequence together with its context. For the second PCR, which ran for roughly 6 to 11 cycles, a sample-barcoded 5' primer and a J-beta primer mix were used. TCRdb fed the 5' RACE reads into MiXCR, producing one record per CDR3 protein. The sample contains some 900,000 distinct CDR3 sequences, around 48% of which appear only once. V lost 4 bases and J lost 2, with 12 bases in between. Per the germline V gene, CDR1 is DFQATT and CDR2 is SNEGSKA (reference sequence). The length of the CDR3 is 13 residues. This record belongs to a study of blood T cells in healthy people across ages.

The rearrangement links TRBV20-1 to TRBJ2-7, with D uncertain. This clonotype was sampled from a man under 40 in good health. The specimen sequenced was blood. The CDR3 DNA sequence: TGCAGTGCTACACCCCAACGGACCTACGAGCAGTACTTC. This sequence encodes CSATPQRTYEQYF.